The 31 T cell receptor beta chains given below trace back to one sample, sequenced in a study of CD8+CD57+ T cells in acquired aplastic anemia. Genomic DNA constituted the template upon which TCR beta VDJ and CDR3 profiling was performed. One entry per CDR3 protein, called by TCRdb with MiXCR from the reads. Of some 140,000 distinct CDR3 sequences detected, 40% to 45% appear once; the ten largest clones hold 8% to 9.5%. Sequences were obtained from sorted CD4+, CD8+, or CD8+CD57+ T cells (not recorded which) from PBMCs. The source of these receptors is a human donor in good health, serving as a control.

The V and J genes are TRBV19 and TRBJ2-1; D is unclear. Germline V CDR1 and CDR2: LNHDA, SQIVND (reference sequence). There are 11 residues in the CDR3. Trimming took off 3 bases at V and 10 bases at J, with 7 bases between the two ends. Here the CDR3 reads CASSMSREQFF. CDR3 DNA: TGTGCCAGTAGTATGTCTAGGGAGCAGTTCTTC.

CDR3 residues: CSASSQGRGLFGPQHF. CDR3 sequence (DNA): TGCAGTGCTAGTTCTCAGGGAAGGGGACTTTTCGGGCCCCAGCATTTT. The genes are TRBV20-1 and TRBJ1-5; D may be TRBD1 (5 bases). The CDR3 runs to 16 residues. CDR1 is DFQATT and CDR2 is SNEGSKA in the germline V gene (reference sequence). V was trimmed by 3 bases and J by 9 bases, leaving 24 bases between them.

In this sample, this clonotype turned up many times. V gene TRBV7-9 combines with J gene TRBJ2-3, with 7 bases matching TRBD1. CDR1 is SEHNR, CDR2 FQNEAQ, per germline (reference sequence). This CDR3 comprises 14 residues. The V and J ends lost 10 bases and 2 bases, in that order; junction bases with no gene match: 9. The CDR3 region has the DNA TGTGCCACCGGGACAGTAAGGAACACAGATACGCAGTATTTT. It specifies CATGTVRNTDTQYF.

This clonotype was counted at least ten times. The chain is built from TRBV20-1 and TRBJ2-1, with D perhaps matching TRBD1 (7 bases). V lost 4 bases, J lost 8 bases, and 15 bases lay in between. CDR1 and CDR2 from the germline V gene are DFQATT and SNEGSKA (reference sequence). CDR3 size: 13 residues. DNA of the CDR3: TGCAGTGCTACCCCAGGGGGGCTCGATGAGCAGTTCTTC. Protein: CSATPGGLDEQFF.

This chain's CDR3 is CASSPGTGKNSPLHF. The CDR3 DNA reads as TGTGCCAGCAGCCCCGGGACAGGAAAGAATTCACCCCTCCACTTT. The rearrangement joins TRBV2 to TRBJ1-6; 8 positions match TRBD1. Germline lookup yields CDR1 SNHLY and CDR2 FYNNEI. Unmatched junction bases numbered 8, after V lost 6 bases and J lost 7 bases. This CDR3 is built from 15 residues.

In the case of this clonotype: Since a much larger clone is just one base distant, this may be a read error. The chain joins TRBV5-1 to TRBJ2-1; D not certain. Germline V lookup: CDR1 SGHRS, CDR2 YFSETQ. CDR3 length equals 14 residues. Trimming stripped 0 bases from V and 8 bases from J, with 12 bases between. DNA of the CDR3: TGCGCCAGCAGCTTGGCTGAACTTTCCCATGAGCAGTTCTTC. It is translated as CASSLAELSHEQFF.

This clonotype was recorded many times. This chain connects TRBV6-1 to TRBJ1-2, with 7 bases fitting TRBD1. The germline gives CDR1 MNHNS, CDR2 SASEGT. CDR3 length: 15 amino acids. V was clipped by 3 bases and J by 4 bases; unmatched bases: 8. CDR3 sequence: CASSDTATGVYGYTF. CDR3 in DNA: TGTGCCAGCAGTGACACTGCTACAGGGGTCTATGGCTACACCTTC.

The chain employs TRBV18 and TRBJ1-1; D remains unclear. The ends were cut back, 5 bases at V and 1 base at J, with 11 bases in the middle. CDR1 and CDR2 (germline): KGHSH, LQKENI. This CDR3 spans 14 amino acids. The CDR3 nucleotides are TGTGCCAGCTCATGGAAGGAGGGGAACACTGAAGCTTTCTTT. Its translation: CASSWKEGNTEAFF.

This clonotype was seen at least ten times. The J gene is TRBJ2-1, the V gene TRBV6-2 or TRBV6-3; 12 nucleotides line up with TRBD2. This CDR3 has 16 residues. J was trimmed by 5 bases and V by 6 bases; bases with no gene match: 8. Germline CDR1 and CDR2: MNHEY and SVGEGT. The CDR3 coding sequence is TGTGCCAGCAGCTCCGGACTAGCGGGGCGACACAATGAGCAGTTCTTC. It codes for CASSSGLAGRHNEQFF.

The V gene is TRBV13, the J gene TRBJ2-3; TRBD2 aligns across 7 bases. This CDR3 has 19 residues. J was trimmed by 1 base and V by 3 bases; bases with no gene match: 16. CDR1 is PRHDT, CDR2 FYEKMQ, per germline (reference sequence). The CDR3 DNA reads as TGTGCCAGCAGCTTGGCCGGGACTAACGGGGGGAAGGGCACAGATACGCAGTATTTT. This translates into CASSLAGTNGGKGTDTQYF.

This sequence joins TRBV5-6 and TRBJ1-2; D gene ambiguous. This CDR3 has 12 amino acids. Germline CDR1 reads SGHDT; CDR2 reads YYEEEE. V lost 1 base to trimming and J lost 1 base, with 2 bases between them. CDR3 protein: CASSLNNYGYTF. The CDR3 region has the DNA TGTGCCAGCAGCTTGAATAACTATGGCTACACCTTC.

This clonotype was seen a handful of times. This may be a read error: a much more frequent sequence differs by one nucleotide. The CDR3 does not end in the conserved phenylalanine or tryptophan, so this is likely a read error. The rearrangement joins TRBV20-1 to TRBJ2-5; tentatively, D is TRBD1 or TRBD2 (5 bases each). The CDR3 is made up of 12 amino acids. V was cut by 4 bases and J by 5 bases, with 11 bases left in between. Germline V gives CDR1 DFQATT, CDR2 SNEGSKA (reference sequence). This CDR3 is CSATGSSETQYI. DNA of the CDR3: TGCAGTGCTACAGGGAGTTCCGAGACCCAGTACATC.

CDR3 amino acids: CASSTGQGQPQHF. CDR3 in DNA: TGTGCCAGCAGCACGGGACAGGGTCAGCCCCAGCATTTT. The rearrangement links TRBV9 to TRBJ1-5, with 9 bases fitting TRBD1. This CDR3 region has 13 residues. Germline V gene lookup returns CDR1 SGDLS and CDR2 YYNGEE. V shed 4 bases, J shed 6 bases, and the junction held 2 bases outside the gene matches.

This clonotype was counted at least ten times. This chain connects TRBV10-3 to TRBJ2-3; D is perhaps TRBD2 (6 bases). The CDR3 is made up of 15 amino acids. The V end lost 2 bases, the J end lost 2 bases, and 11 bases lay between the germline ends. Germline V lookup: CDR1 ENHRY, CDR2 SYGVKD. The CDR3 DNA reads as TGTGCCATCAGTGAGGGAGCGGGCCACACAGATACGCAGTATTTT. Encoded protein: CAISEGAGHTDTQYF.

This clonotype occurred many times. V gene TRBV5-1 combines with J gene TRBJ2-5; possibly TRBD1 for D (5 bases). The V gene lost 2 bases and the J gene lost 2 bases, with 7 bases spanning the gap. The length of the CDR3 is 13 residues. Germline-derived CDR1 and CDR2 are SGHRS and YFSETQ. The chain's CDR3 is CASSFPGQETQYF. CDR3 DNA sequence: TGCGCCAGCAGCTTTCCAGGGCAAGAGACCCAGTACTTC.

This clonotype was seen many times. This chain joins TRBV5-8 and TRBJ2-6; unclear D gene. V lost 4 bases and J lost 4, with 9 bases in between. The CDR3 runs to 14 residues. Germline loops: CDR1 SGHTS, CDR2 YDEGEE. CDR3 bases: TGTGCCAGCAGCCTGGTTGGCGGGGCCAACGTCCTGACTTTC. Translation gives CASSLVGGANVLTF.

This clonotype was recorded at least ten times. The rearrangement links TRBV20-1 to TRBJ1-1, with D perhaps matching TRBD1 (6 bases). CDR3 length: 13 residues. V lost 3 bases to trimming and J lost 4 bases, with 12 bases between them. From germline, CDR1 is DFQATT and CDR2 SNEGSKA (reference sequence). The CDR3, as DNA: TGCAGTGCTAGCTCAGGGGAGGGCACTGAAGCTTTCTTT. It is translated as CSASSGEGTEAFF.

The chain combines TRBV7-2 with TRBJ1-5, with a possible D match to TRBD1 (6 bases). Germline assignment: CDR1 SGHTA and CDR2 FQGNSA. V was clipped by 2 bases and J by 2 bases, with 7 bases between them. The CDR3 is 14 amino acids. CDR3 sequence (DNA): TGTGCCAGCAGCTTAAGGACAGGCAATCAGCCCCAGCATTTT. Protein sequence: CASSLRTGNQPQHF.

In its sample, this clonotype was seen once. The rearrangement joins TRBV19 to TRBJ1-1; TRBD1 matches 10 bases. This CDR3 is built from 16 residues. With 5 bases clipped from V and 0 bases from J, the junction kept 6 bases outside the gene matches. Germline V gene lookup returns CDR1 LNHDA and CDR2 SQIVND (reference sequence). The DNA of the CDR3 is TGTGCCAGTAGTTTTCGGACAGGGGGAATGAACACTGAAGCTTTCTTT. This codes for CASSFRTGGMNTEAFF. The full variable domain, its missing parts supplied by reference TRBV19 and TRBJ1-1, is DGGITQSPKYLFRKEGQNVTLSCEQNLNHDAMYWYRQDPGQGLRLIYYSQIVNDFQKGDIAEGYSVSREKKESFPLTVTSAQKNPTAFYLCASSFRTGGMNTEAFFGQGTRLTVV.

With respect to this clonotype: A single base separates this from a much larger clone, so it may be a read error. The chain uses TRBV20-1 and TRBJ1-3; tentative D call: TRBD1 (6 bases). V was shortened by 3 bases and J by 6 bases, with 12 bases between the two germline ends. This CDR3 contains 13 residues. Germline-derived CDR1 and CDR2 are DFQATT and SNEGSKA (reference sequence). This CDR3 is CSASTGYENTIYF. The CDR3 coding sequence is TGCAGTGCTAGCACAGGGTACGAAAACACCATATATTTT.

The sample holds one count of this clonotype. A much bigger clone sits one base away, suggesting this may be a read error. Because the CDR3 is missing its conserved closing phenylalanine or tryptophan, this is likely a read error. This rearrangement joins TRBV9 to TRBJ1-1; no reliable D call. The V end was cut by 4 bases, the J end by 8 bases, with 9 bases between. Germline V CDR1 and CDR2: SGDLS, YYNGEE. The CDR3 is made up of 11 amino acids. CDR3 residues: CASSQGAEAFL. Here the CDR3 DNA reads TGTGCCAGCAGCCAAGGAGCCGAAGCTTTCCTT.

This clonotype was seen many times. V is TRBV20-1 and J is TRBJ2-5, with 9 bases fitting TRBD2. CDR3 length: 15 amino acids. With 0 bases clipped from V and 7 bases from J, the junction kept 9 bases outside the gene matches. CDR1 and CDR2 from the germline V gene are DFQATT and SNEGSKA (reference sequence). The DNA for the CDR3 is TGCAGTGCTAGAGATCCCCCTAGCGGGGATTGGACCCAGTACTTC. Its protein is CSARDPPSGDWTQYF.

Concerning this clonotype: Lacking the conserved final phenylalanine or tryptophan, this CDR3 likely reflects a read error. No DNA is shown, since the ends of the CDR3 on it are uncertain; the CDR3 is the one TCRdb lists. This rearrangement joins TRBV7-2 to TRBJ2-7. Germline V lookup: CDR1 SGHTA, CDR2 FQGNSA. Termini included, the CDR3 measures 12 amino acids. The CDR3: CASSLARGTLYL.

This clonotype was recorded many times. The chain links TRBV30 to TRBJ1-1, with a possible D match to TRBD1 (5 bases). CDR1 is GTSNPN and CDR2 is SVGIG in the germline V gene (reference sequence). CDR3 length equals 14 residues. The V and J ends lost 1 base and 2 bases respectively, with 11 bases between them. The DNA for the CDR3 is TGTGCCTGGAGTGCTAGGACACCCAACACTGAAGCTTTCTTT. Protein product: CAWSARTPNTEAFF.

With regard to this clonotype: Its ends do not fully match the called genes, so a read error is possible. The chain uses TRBV20-1 and TRBJ1-1; 8 nucleotides match TRBD1. Per the germline V gene, CDR1 is DFQATT and CDR2 is SNEGSKA (reference sequence). The CDR3 loop spans 14 amino acids. This CDR3 is CGARGQGWVTEAFF. The CDR3 DNA reads as TGCGGTGCTAGAGGACAGGGTTGGGTCACTGAAGCTTTCTTT.

CDR3 sequence: CATGGEGGYEHF. The DNA of the CDR3 is TGTGCCACGGGGGGAGAAGGAGGCTACGAGCATTTT. V is TRBV24-1 and J is TRBJ1-5, with TRBD1 as a possible D gene (5 bases). The ends were cut back, 10 bases at V and 14 bases at J, with 20 bases in the middle. This CDR3 comprises 12 residues. Germline CDR1 and CDR2: KGHDR and SFDVKD.

V usage is TRBV20-1 and J usage is TRBJ2-1, with D tentatively TRBD2 (6 bases). In germline, CDR1 is DFQATT, CDR2 SNEGSKA (reference sequence). This CDR3 comprises 11 residues. V shed 0 bases and J shed 10 bases, with 7 bases lying between them. The CDR3: CSARDAGEQFF. The CDR3 region has the DNA TGCAGTGCTAGAGATGCGGGGGAGCAGTTCTTC.

This clonotype was observed at least ten times. This rearrangement joins TRBV9 to TRBJ2-5, with D unresolved. The CDR3 consists of 14 residues. Germline CDR1 is SGDLS and CDR2 is YYNGEE. Trimming left V 0 bases short and J 0 bases short, with 6 bases between. The CDR3 sequence: CASSVGHYQETQYF. The CDR3 nucleotides are TGTGCCAGCAGCGTAGGCCACTACCAAGAGACCCAGTACTTC.

The sample holds a few counts of this clonotype. This may stem from a read error, because a much larger clone lies one nucleotide away. The chain recombines TRBV10-3 with TRBJ1-1; perhaps TRBD1 as D (6 bases). V was clipped by 10 bases and J by 0 bases, with 9 bases between them. CDR1 is ENHRY and CDR2 is SYGVKD in the germline V gene. CDR3 size: 12 residues. CDR3 DNA sequence: TGTGCCACGAGACAGGTGAACACTGAAGCTTTCTTT. Its protein product is CATRQVNTEAFF.

About this clonotype: A read error may account for a junction end that differs from germline. The chain is built from TRBV10-1 and TRBJ2-7, with D maybe TRBD1 (6 bases). The germline gives CDR1 WNHNN, CDR2 SYGVQD (reference sequence). The CDR3 is 13 amino acids. CDR3 coding DNA: TGCGCCAGCAGCCAGTCAGGGGACCACGAACAGTACTTC. Amino acids: CASSQSGDHEQYF.

At least ten counts were recorded for this clonotype. The genes are TRBV2 and TRBJ1-1; D is unclear. V was trimmed by 2 bases and J by 3 bases, leaving 13 bases between them. The germline CDR1 and CDR2 sequences are SNHLY and FYNNEI. The CDR3 length is 15 residues. The CDR3 here is CASSESPRSDTEAFF. CDR3 nucleotides: TGTGCCAGCAGTGAATCGCCGCGGTCCGACACTGAAGCTTTCTTT.